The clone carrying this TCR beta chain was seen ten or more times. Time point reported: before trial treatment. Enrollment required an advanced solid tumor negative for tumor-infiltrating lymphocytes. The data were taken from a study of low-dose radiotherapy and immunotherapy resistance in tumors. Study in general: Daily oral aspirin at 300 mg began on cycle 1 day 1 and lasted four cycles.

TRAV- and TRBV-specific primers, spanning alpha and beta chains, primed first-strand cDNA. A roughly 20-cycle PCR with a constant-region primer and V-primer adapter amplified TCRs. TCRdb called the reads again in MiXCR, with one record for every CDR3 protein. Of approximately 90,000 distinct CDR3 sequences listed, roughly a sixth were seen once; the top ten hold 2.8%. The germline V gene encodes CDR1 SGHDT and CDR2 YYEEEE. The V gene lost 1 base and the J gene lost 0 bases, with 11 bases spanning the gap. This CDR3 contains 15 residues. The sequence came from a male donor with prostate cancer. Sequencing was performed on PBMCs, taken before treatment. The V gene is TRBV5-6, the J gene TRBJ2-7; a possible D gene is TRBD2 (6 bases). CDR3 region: CASSLFRRGSYEQYF. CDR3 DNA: TGTGCCAGCAGCTTGTTCCGGAGGGGCTCCTACGAGCAGTACTTC.